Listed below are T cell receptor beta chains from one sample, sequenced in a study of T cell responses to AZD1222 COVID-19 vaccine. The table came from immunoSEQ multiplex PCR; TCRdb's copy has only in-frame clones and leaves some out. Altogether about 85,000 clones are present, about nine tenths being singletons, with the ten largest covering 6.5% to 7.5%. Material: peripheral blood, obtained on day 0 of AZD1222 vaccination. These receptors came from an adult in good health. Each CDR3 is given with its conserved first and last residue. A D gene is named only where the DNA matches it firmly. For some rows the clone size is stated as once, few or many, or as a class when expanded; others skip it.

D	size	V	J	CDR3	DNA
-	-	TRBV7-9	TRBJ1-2	CASSPDSPADGYTF	TGTGCCAGCAGTCCCGACAGCCCCGCTGATGGCTACACCTTC
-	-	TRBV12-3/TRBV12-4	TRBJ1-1	CASSPGGAFEAFF	TGTGCCAGCAGCCCGGGAGGGGCCTTTGAAGCTTTCTTT
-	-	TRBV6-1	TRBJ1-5	CASSEAAGPNQPQHF	TGTGCCAGCAGTGAAGCCGCCGGGCCTAATCAGCCCCAGCATTTT
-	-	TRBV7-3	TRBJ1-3	CASSPTGGNTIYF	TGTGCCAGCAGCCCGACAGGAGGGAACACCATATATTTT
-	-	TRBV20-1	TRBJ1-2	CSASPLGQGGTDGYTF	TGCAGTGCTAGTCCATTAGGGCAGGGCGGAACGGATGGCTACACCTTC
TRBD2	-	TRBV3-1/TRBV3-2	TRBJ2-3	CASSPSSGGTDTQYF	TGTGCCAGCAGCCCATCTAGCGGCGGCACAGATACGCAGTATTTT
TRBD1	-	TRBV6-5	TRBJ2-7	CASSRDSQLSYEQYF	TGTGCCAGCAGTAGGGACAGCCAACTCTCCTACGAGCAGTACTTC
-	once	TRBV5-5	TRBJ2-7	CASSLGAGSSYEQYF	TGTGCCAGCAGCTTGGGGGCCGGTTCCTCCTACGAGCAGTACTTC
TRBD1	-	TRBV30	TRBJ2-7	CAWRATGAGEQYF	TGTGCCTGGAGGGCGACAGGGGCGGGGGAGCAGTACTTC
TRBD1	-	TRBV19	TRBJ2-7	CASTQTGSSYEQYF	TGTGCCAGTACCCAGACAGGGTCCTCCTACGAGCAGTACTTC
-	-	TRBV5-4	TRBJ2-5	CASSPEVSGETQYF	TGTGCCAGCAGCCCGGAGGTCTCCGGAGAGACCCAGTACTTC
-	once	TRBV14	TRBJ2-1	CASSSRKPGDLGYNEQFF	TGTGCCAGCAGCTCTCGAAAGCCTGGGGATCTAGGCTACAATGAGCAGTTCTTC
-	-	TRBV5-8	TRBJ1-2	CASSLQGEKGDTF	TGTGCCAGCAGCTTACAGGGAGAAAAGGGGGACACCTTC
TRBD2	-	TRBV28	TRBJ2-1	CASRRTSDHNEQFF	TGTGCCAGCAGAAGGACTAGCGACCACAATGAGCAGTTCTTC
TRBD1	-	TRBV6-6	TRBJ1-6	CASRPPGQAPSPLHF	TGTGCCAGCAGGCCCCCGGGACAGGCCCCATCACCCCTCCACTTT
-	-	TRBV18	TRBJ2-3	CASSPAQTARADTQYF	TGTGCCAGCTCACCCGCCCAAACAGCAAGGGCAGATACGCAGTATTTT
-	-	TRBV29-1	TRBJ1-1	CSATTENTEAFF	TGCAGCGCTACGACAGAGAACACTGAAGCTTTCTTT
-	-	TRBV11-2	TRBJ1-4	CASGPGRANNEKLFF	TGTGCCAGCGGCCCCGGACGGGCCAATAATGAAAAACTGTTTTTT
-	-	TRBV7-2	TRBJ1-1	CASSFSGGAGTEAFF	TGTGCCAGCAGCTTCTCCGGGGGCGCGGGGACTGAAGCTTTCTTT